Presented here are 14 T cell receptor beta chains from one specimen sequenced in a study of response to subunit inactivated influenza vaccine (dated by TCRdb to between 2017 and 2018). Receptor amplification or capture employed RT-PCR. The instrument given in TCRdb is Illumina HiSeq 2500. The raw public data were reprocessed by TCRdb itself: fastp quality trimming at Q25, MiXCR clonotype calling, in-frame beta chains only. Every CDR3 protein is listed once, alongside the most common genes and DNA of its rows. For this sample there are a few hundred thousand distinct CDR3 sequences; less than 7.5% appear just once. Around 13% of the sample is taken by the ten largest. The material was PBMCs from blood, obtained roughly 24 months after vaccination. These receptors originate from a man aged 50 to 75 who received an inactivated influenza vaccine. Donor details come from another sample of the same person, matched by shared clones.

With regard to this clonotype: Given a much more abundant clone one base away, this may be a read error. This chain's CDR3 is CASSQERRPYDYTF. The CDR3 coding sequence is TGTGCCAGCAGCCAAGAAAGACGGCCCTATGACTACACCTTC. This chain joins TRBV14 and TRBJ1-2; D gene uncertain. The CDR3 runs to 14 residues. Germline loops: CDR1 SGHDN, CDR2 FVKESK.

The chain has TRBV5-6 and TRBJ2-2; possible D gene TRBD1, 6 bases. Germline V gives CDR1 SGHDT, CDR2 YYEEEE. CDR3 length: 16 amino acids. Between the trimmed V and J ends, which lost 2 bases and 6 bases, there was a span of 17 bases. CDR3 loop: CASSFAGTGFAGELFF. The DNA for the CDR3 is TGTGCCAGCAGCTTCGCCGGAACAGGGTTCGCCGGGGAGCTGTTTTTT.

The chain combines TRBV11-2 with TRBJ1-1; no definite D call. Germline V gene data show CDR1 as SGHAT and CDR2 as FQNNGV. The germline V and J ends were trimmed by 3 bases and 10 bases, with 15 bases remaining between them. The CDR3 contains 13 residues. The CDR3 DNA sequence: TGTGCCAGCAGCTTCTCAGGCAACCGCGGAGCTTTCTTT. Translated, it gives CASSFSGNRGAFF.

This chain links TRBV6-2 or TRBV6-3 with TRBJ1-2, with D hard to call. Trimming left V 2 bases short and J 4 bases short, with 8 bases between. The CDR3 extends over 13 amino acids. Germline V lookup: CDR1 MNHEY, CDR2 SVGEGT. CDR3 nucleotides: TGTGCCAGCAGTTACGAGGGATCCTATGGCTACACCTTC. It codes for CASSYEGSYGYTF.

This clonotype was seen more than once but under ten times. The chain links TRBV20-1 to TRBJ2-3; 9 nucleotides agree with TRBD2. Germline V gene data show CDR1 as DFQATT and CDR2 as SNEGSKA (reference sequence). CDR3 size: 15 residues. The J segment lost 7 bases and the V segment lost 0 bases, leaving 8 bases of the junction unmatched. Here the CDR3 reads CSARDLAGGPYTQYF. CDR3 bases: TGCAGTGCTAGAGATCTGGCGGGAGGGCCGTATACGCAGTATTTT.

At least ten counts were recorded for this clonotype. The rearrangement uses TRBV3-1 and TRBJ2-3, with D possibly being TRBD1 or TRBD2 (5 bases each). The germline V and J ends were trimmed by 5 bases and 2 bases, with 17 bases remaining between them. Germline CDR1 reads LGHDT; CDR2 reads YNNKEL (reference sequence). CDR3 length: 16 residues. The CDR3 bases are TGTGCCAGCAGCGGAGATTCGGGACCGTTCACAGATACGCAGTATTTT. Its protein product is CASSGDSGPFTDTQYF.

This clonotype showed up many times. The V and J genes are TRBV28 and TRBJ2-1, with a possible D match to TRBD2 (5 bases). Trimming removed 10 bases from V and 7 bases from J, with 14 bases in between. The length of the CDR3 is 12 residues. Germline V gene lookup returns CDR1 MDHEN and CDR2 SYDVKM. In DNA form, the CDR3 reads TGTGCCACCCTGTTTGGAGGAAATGAGCAGTTCTTC. Translating it yields CATLFGGNEQFF.

J is TRBJ2-7 and V is TRBV5-1; D remains ambiguous. The V gene's germline CDR1 is SGHRS and CDR2 YFSETQ. The CDR3 consists of 14 residues. Trimming took 4 bases from V and 0 from J, leaving 11 bases between them. CDR3 region: CASSVISTSYEQYF. For the CDR3, the DNA is TGCGCCAGCAGCGTGATATCAACCTCCTACGAGCAGTACTTC.

This clonotype occurred a few times. The V call is TRBV27, the J call TRBJ1-4; perhaps TRBD1 as D (6 bases). This CDR3 has 15 amino acids. The V end lost 4 bases, the J end lost 5 bases, and 14 bases lay between the germline ends. Germline values: CDR1 MNHEY, CDR2 SMNVEV (reference sequence). The CDR3 sequence is CASSSRTALNEKLFF. The CDR3 DNA follows: TGTGCCAGCAGTTCCCGGACAGCCTTAAATGAAAAACTGTTTTTT.

This clonotype was found a few times. This chain joins TRBV5-1 and TRBJ2-5, with TRBD2 matching 8 bases. This CDR3 has 14 amino acids. The V and J ends lost 7 bases and 1 base, in that order; junction bases with no gene match: 6. CDR1 is SGHRS and CDR2 is YFSETQ in the germline V gene. CDR3 bases: TGCGCCAGCTCTCGGGGGGGCGTCCAAGAGACCCAGTACTTC. As protein: CASSRGGVQETQYF.

This clonotype was detected only a few times. V and J are TRBV3-1 and TRBJ2-1, with D uncertain. CDR1 is LGHDT, CDR2 YNNKEL, per germline (reference sequence). The V gene lost 7 bases and the J gene lost 2 bases, with 15 bases spanning the gap. CDR3 size: 15 residues. The CDR3 nucleotides are TGTGCCAGCACCATGGGTTATTCCCCCTACAATGAGCAGTTCTTC. Translated, it gives CASTMGYSPYNEQFF.

The sample holds a few counts of this clonotype. The chain has TRBV23-1 and TRBJ2-3, with D perhaps TRBD1 or TRBD2 (5 bases each). TRBV23-1 falls under the ORF class, with uncertain function. This CDR3 spans 13 amino acids. V was shortened by 7 bases and J by 0 bases, with 8 bases between the two germline ends. The CDR3 here is CASTWDSTDTQYF. For the CDR3, the DNA is TGCGCCAGCACTTGGGACAGCACAGATACGCAGTATTTT.

This clonotype was seen a handful of times. The genes are TRBV15 and TRBJ2-3; 7 bases are shared with TRBD2. The CDR3 sequence is 17 residues long. V lost 2 bases, J lost 0 bases, and 8 bases stayed unmatched. Germline CDR1 and CDR2: LNHNV and YYDKDF (reference sequence). CDR3 amino acids: CATSRSILAVSTDTQYF. The CDR3 DNA sequence: TGTGCCACCAGCAGATCGATCCTAGCGGTTAGCACAGATACGCAGTATTTT.

The gene calls are TRBV20-1 and TRBJ2-2, with D perhaps matching TRBD2 (6 bases). V gave up 0 bases and J gave up 6 bases, with 11 bases separating them. Germline V gene sequence: CDR1 DFQATT, CDR2 SNEGSKA (reference sequence). This CDR3 comprises 14 residues. The CDR3 nucleotides read TGCAGTGCTAGAGATTATAGCGGTGCCGGGGAGCTGTTTTTT. This sequence encodes CSARDYSGAGELFF.